This TCR beta chain was retrieved from a study of long-term antiretroviral therapy in people with HIV (dated 2022 in TCRdb). With regard to the full study: The earliest samples were collected approximately a decade before the 2015 WHO recommendation for immediate ART, a period when ART was typically delayed until CD4 counts fell. No cross-contamination during QIAcube processing turned up in test extractions that ran a monoclonal T-cell line alongside 30 to 40 polyclonal samples. A total of fewer than 250 cryopreserved PBMC samples came from around 30 adults with confirmed HIV infection and were collected serially over a mean of roughly six years (range 1-12). A retrospective serial study tested whether ART initiation and durable HIV suppression were associated with changes in peripheral blood TRB repertoire composition and diversity. Among the 30 to 35 participants with HIV, eleven were female.

With regard to this clone: The antigen it binds to is not known. Per-base quality was not reported, and no clone a single base away is much larger than it.

Counted from cysteine to phenylalanine, this CDR3 has 14 amino acids. The entry retains the CDR3 DNA only, 42 bases that are in frame from base 1. Per the germline V gene, SGHRS is the CDR1 and YFSETQ is the CDR2. Compared with germline, V lacks 5 bases and J lacks 3 bases; bases without a gene match: 5. To be included, a participant needed at least one PBMC sample from before ART initiation plus at least two post-ART samples. All participants with HIV were treated in the United States of America. Before DNA extraction, cryopreserved samples of roughly 0.9-11 million PBMC were thawed and then washed. At the time of the earliest PBMC sample for each participant with HIV, ages ranged from about 20 to 55 years. PBMC samples from each participant spanned 1-4 timepoints before ART initiation and 2-8 timepoints after ART initiation, with a median of 7 samples. Serial HIV viral load, CD4+ T-cell count, ART history and demographic data were obtained for every participant. Genomic DNA was extracted from unsorted PBMC with a Qiagen kit on a QIAcube, processed in batches of 12 samples.

Sequencing of the TRB variable region was done with the immunoSEQ hsTCRB v3.0 assay at survey level resolution. TRB sequencing targeted a depth of roughly 35,000-55,000 T-cell genomes per sample. TRB libraries were pooled and sequenced on an Illumina MiSeq using a v3 150-cycle kit. As for the original processing: Repertoire analysis was performed in R inside a reproducible Nextflow workflow that covered QC, data transformation and analysis. LymphoSeq2, an R package for exploring AIRR-Seq data, was used to implement the custom analyses. A handful of samples that yielded fewer than 5000 total TRB sequences were excluded, so that 150 to 200 HIV repertoires were analyzed. Among the approximately 180 retained HIV repertoires, around 60 were collected before ART initiation and about 130 were collected after ART initiation. Repertoires were downsampled to 5000 TRB nucleotide sequences, and summary statistics were averaged over 100 downsampling iterations. The analysis kept only TRB sequences whose CDR3 regions were at least seven amino acids long. A Shannon entropy-derived clonality score and the Gini coefficient were used to measure diversity. In the repertoire networks, any two of the top 5000 CDR3 amino acid sequences were linked whenever the two sequences differed by an edit distance of one. Antigen specificity groups and MHC restriction were predicted for TRB CDR3 amino acid sequences with GLIPH2. To flag known associations with CMV, EBV, HIV or tissue antigens, CDR3 amino acid sequences were compared against VDJdb and McPAS-TCR. Pre-ART, post-ART and control groups were compared with Wilcoxon signed-rank tests and Holm-Bonferroni correction. Not all clones reach the TCRdb copy of this immuneACCESS table, which keeps in-frame sequences only. Checked studies attribute under half of the gap to unresolved V genes and leave the rest unexplained. V and J calls and clone size are copied from that table; D and trimming were computed from the DNA. This sample comprises tens of thousands of clones, 86% of them detected only once. The ten largest clones represent around 15% of the sample.

Study-level results and caveats: Samples dated from the mid-2000s to the late 2010s, and the ART regimens used may be less effective than current ones. Compared with controls, HIV repertoires had narrower CDR3 length ranges, and the network structure pointed to an antigen-experienced repertoire that shifted only slightly toward naive after ART. Because cell numbers in pre-ART samples were limited, unsorted PBMC were profiled instead of sorted CD4+ and CD8+ T cells. Since PBMC availability was limited, sequencing covered only the TCR beta chain, with no alpha chain pairing. Inferences about post-ART repertoire changes were limited because no data were available on ART adherence, viral resistance or therapy changes. Expanded TRB clones identified before ART initiation dominated the repertoire across all time points, though the dominance fluctuated and decreased in many PLHIV after ART. Starting ART was linked to a significant rise in TRB diversity, yet even with long-term ART the diversity remained significantly lower than in transplant donor controls.

The receptor was isolated from a man in his fifties with HIV. The source was unsorted PBMCs, collected 1.2 years after starting antiretroviral therapy. The rearranged chain carries TRBV5-1 and TRBJ1-1; TRBD1 agrees with 9 junctional bases. Here the CDR3 is given as CASSWTGEDTEAFF. The nucleotides are TGCGCCAGCAGTTGGACAGGGGAGGACACTGAAGCTTTCTTT.